These 9 T cell receptor beta chains share one sample of origin, sequenced in a study of Graves' ophthalmopathy and Graves' hyperthyroidism (dated by TCRdb to the late 2010s). Sequencing used an Illumina HiSeq 2000. TCR beta CDR3 regions were amplified from RNA transcripts for repertoire sequencing. The first round of RT-PCR was done with HTBI primers and the Qiagen OneStep RT-PCR kit, and was followed by a second round of multiplex PCR, then size selection and purification. Using fastp at Q25 and MiXCR, TCRdb reprocessed the public reads and kept productive beta chains. Each CDR3 protein gets just one entry, which takes the most common genes and DNA from the rows behind it. The sample table lists some 250,000 distinct CDR3 sequences, around 42% of them with a count of one. The ten largest clones represent around 43% of the sample. Material for sequencing was peripheral blood. The receptors shown here come from an adult man with Graves' ophthalmopathy.

This chain uses TRBV28 with TRBJ2-7; 10 bases are a match to TRBD2. Germline V gene lookup returns CDR1 MDHEN and CDR2 SYDVKM. The ends lost 5 bases at V and 1 base at J; junction bases unmatched: 2. This CDR3 is 14 amino acids long. The CDR3 nucleotides are TGTGCCAGCAGTCTAGCGGGGGAATCCTACGAGCAGTACTTC. This gives the protein CASSLAGESYEQYF.

A few counts support this clonotype. This sequence joins TRBV6-5 and TRBJ1-1; 7 bases fit TRBD1. V dropped 6 bases and J dropped 4; count of bases not matched to a gene: 8. From germline, CDR1 is MNHEY and CDR2 SVGAGI. The CDR3 length is 14 residues. As DNA, the CDR3 is TGTGCCAGCAGCTCTGGGACAGACAGCACTGAAGCTTTCTTT. It yields the protein CASSSGTDSTEAFF.

This sequence joins TRBV19 and TRBJ1-1; D not resolved. V lost 10 bases to trimming and J lost 3 bases, with 18 bases between them. Per germline, CDR1 LNHDA and CDR2 SQIVND (reference sequence). The CDR3 is 14 residues long. The CDR3 here is CATQWRGFDTEAFF. The CDR3 DNA reads TGTGCCACCCAATGGCGGGGTTTTGACACTGAAGCTTTCTTT.

The J gene is TRBJ2-5, the V gene TRBV10-3; 7 bases map to TRBD1. The V and J ends lost 4 bases and 1 base, in that order; junction bases with no gene match: 0. Germline V gene sequence: CDR1 ENHRY, CDR2 SYGVKD. The CDR3 spans 13 residues. CDR3 in DNA: TGTGCCATCAGTGGGGACAGCCAAGAGACCCAGTACTTC. It encodes CAISGDSQETQYF.

This clonotype occurred a few times. The genes are TRBV19 and TRBJ2-5; D ambiguous. The CDR3 contains 13 residues. V was trimmed by 3 bases and J by 5 bases, leaving 10 bases between them. Per the germline V gene, CDR1 is LNHDA and CDR2 is SQIVND (reference sequence). The CDR3 DNA sequence: TGTGCCAGTAGTATTAGGAATGGGGAGACCCAGTACTTC. Protein product: CASSIRNGETQYF. Drawing the rest from reference TRBV19 and TRBJ2-5, the complete variable domain is DGGITQSPKYLFRKEGQNVTLSCEQNLNHDAMYWYRQDPGQGLRLIYYSQIVNDFQKGDIAEGYSVSREKKESFPLTVTSAQKNPTAFYLCASSIRNGETQYFGPGTRLLVL.

About this clonotype: Without the conserved terminal phenylalanine or tryptophan, this CDR3 likely stems from a read error. This chain links TRBV20-1 with TRBJ2-7; 9 nucleotides align to TRBD2. The CDR3 spans 14 residues. Per germline, CDR1 DFQATT and CDR2 SNEGSKA (reference sequence). With V trimmed by 5 bases and J by 7 bases, 12 bases remained unmatched. CDR3 nucleotide sequence: TGCAGTGCTTATGCGGGAGGGACGCGGAATGAGCAGTACTGC. Translated, it gives CSAYAGGTRNEQYC.

CDR3 protein: CSATGVHEHF. CDR3 sequence (DNA): TGCAGTGCAACAGGGGTGCATGAGCATTTT. The V and J genes are TRBV20-1 and TRBJ1-5, with TRBD1 matching 7 bases. The CDR3 contains 10 residues. In germline, CDR1 is DFQATT, CDR2 SNEGSKA (reference sequence). The ends lost 6 bases at V and 14 bases at J; junction bases unmatched: 7.

The gene calls are TRBV12-3 or TRBV12-4 and TRBJ1-3, with unresolved D. This CDR3 comprises 14 residues. V lost 6 bases to trimming and J lost 0 bases, with 9 bases between them. The CDR3 nucleotides are TGTGCCAGCAGCTCCACGAGCTCTGGAAACACCATATATTTT. Encoded protein: CASSSTSSGNTIYF.

This clonotype was seen many times. The chain has TRBV10-2 and TRBJ1-1, with a possible D match to TRBD1 (5 bases). CDR1 and CDR2 from the germline V gene are WSHSY and SAAADI. The CDR3 has 12 amino acids. V shed 6 bases and J shed 8 bases, with 13 bases lying between them. CDR3 region: CASSLDSSEAFF. CDR3 nucleotides: TGCGCCAGCAGCCTAGACAGCTCAGAAGCTTTCTTT.